These T cell receptor beta chains were read from a single sample in a study of blood T cell repertoires in COVID-19. The data were produced by immunoSEQ multiplex PCR, yet TCRdb's version contains in-frame clones alone and is incomplete. In the table there are about 220,000 clones, 65% to 85% of which are singletons. Sequenced input: PBMCs or T cells enriched from blood (not recorded which). These receptors all stem from a woman aged 55-75 years who had recovered from COVID-19. Both conserved end residues are part of each CDR3. D genes are given only for firm matches. Expanded clones are given a class, and other clones once, few, many or no size at all.

clone size	J gene	V gene	D gene	CDR3 DNA	CDR3 protein
.	TRBJ1-4	TRBV3-1/TRBV3-2	.	TGTGCCAGCAGCCAAGGTCCCCAGGATCGTGAAAAACTGTTTTTT	CASSQGPQDREKLFF
.	TRBJ2-1	TRBV7-2	TRBD2	TGTGCCAGCAGCTTATATAGCGGGGGGTCGGATGAGCAGTTCTTC	CASSLYSGGSDEQFF
once	TRBJ2-2	TRBV5-1	.	TGCGCCAGCAGCTTGTCAGGGCCTCGTGCCGGGGAGCTGTTTTTT	CASSLSGPRAGELFF
.	TRBJ2-7	TRBV11-2	.	TGTGCCAGCAGCTCGTACTACGAGCAGTACTTC	CASSSYYEQYF
.	TRBJ1-4	TRBV2	TRBD1	TGTGCCAGCAGGGAGGACAGGAATAATGAAAAACTGTTTTTT	CASREDRNNEKLFF
.	TRBJ2-7	TRBV29-1	TRBD1	TGCAGCGTTAGAACGACAGGGGCCTACGAGCAGTACTTC	CSVRTTGAYEQYF
.	TRBJ2-7	TRBV5-8	.	TGTGCCAGCAAGATCGGGTTGTTACAGGGTTACGAGCAGTACTTC	CASKIGLLQGYEQYF
few	TRBJ2-5	TRBV5-4	.	TGTGCCAGCAGCTTGACTCGCCAAGAGACCCAGTACTTC	CASSLTRQETQYF
once	TRBJ2-3	TRBV5-4	.	TGTGCCAGCAGGTTGCGGGGTAATACACAGATGAGCACAGATACGCAGTATTTT	CASRLRGNTQMSTDTQYF
.	TRBJ2-1	TRBV11-2	.	TGTGCCAGCAGCCCCGGGACTCATTGGGAGCAGTTCTTC	CASSPGTHWEQFF
.	TRBJ1-1	TRBV25-1	.	TGTGCCAGCAGCATACGGACTGAAGCTTTCTTT	CASSIRTEAFF
.	TRBJ1-2	TRBV27	.	TGTGCCAGCAGCGCCCTCGGCAGGGGCGACGGCTACACCTTC	CASSALGRGDGYTF
few	TRBJ1-1	TRBV29-1	.	TGCAGCGTTCCGACGGCGGGGGGATTGGCTTTCTTT	CSVPTAGGLAFF
once	TRBJ1-5	TRBV6-4	.	TGTGCCAGCATCCTTCTGGGGACAACTAGCAATCAGCCCCAGCATTTT	CASILLGTTSNQPQHF
few	TRBJ2-7	TRBV27	TRBD2	TGTGCCAGCAGTTTAATTGTGACGGGAGGGCCTTTGGCCCACGAGCAGTACTTC	CASSLIVTGGPLAHEQYF
few	TRBJ2-1	TRBV7-8	TRBD2	TGTGCCAGCAGCTTAGTCGGGACTAGCTTCAATGAGCAGTTCTTC	CASSLVGTSFNEQFF
.	TRBJ1-5	TRBV4-1	.	TGCGCCAGCAGCCAACAGGGACTGCCTAATCAGCCCCAGCATTTT	CASSQQGLPNQPQHF
.	TRBJ1-6	TRBV12-3/TRBV12-4	.	TGTGCCAGCACTAGGGGCAGCCTGTCACCCCTCCACTTT	CASTRGSLSPLHF
.	TRBJ2-2	TRBV7-2	.	TGTGCCAGCAGCCCCCGAGGGAAGGGCAACACCGGGGAGCTGTTTTTT	CASSPRGKGNTGELFF
.	TRBJ1-2	TRBV5-6	TRBD1	TGTGCCAGCAGCTTGCCGGGACAGGGACACTATGGCTACACCTTC	CASSLPGQGHYGYTF
.	TRBJ1-1	TRBV9	TRBD1	TGTGCCAGCAGCCCAGGGGGCGGTGGCACTGAAGCTTTCTTT	CASSPGGGGTEAFF
.	TRBJ1-2	TRBV19	.	TGTGCCAGTAGTATCCAGTTTCGTAACTATGGCTACACCTTC	CASSIQFRNYGYTF
.	TRBJ2-1	TRBV11-1	.	TGTGCCAGCAGCCAATTGCCCCTGAGGTCCTACAATGAGCAGTTCTTC	CASSQLPLRSYNEQFF
.	TRBJ1-1	TRBV19	.	TGTGCCAGTACTACAACCAGGGGCACTGAAGCTTTCTTT	CASTTTRGTEAFF
once	TRBJ2-6	TRBV6-2/TRBV6-3	TRBD1	TGTGCCAGCAGTCTGGACAGGCCCTCTGGGGCCAACGTCCTGACTTTC	CASSLDRPSGANVLTF
.	TRBJ1-5	TRBV19	.	TGTGCCAGTAGTAGGCAGAGGGATCAGCCCCAGCATTTT	CASSRQRDQPQHF
.	TRBJ1-4	TRBV5-1	.	TGCGCCAGCAGCTTGGATGGGAGAACTAATGAAAAACTGTTTTTT	CASSLDGRTNEKLFF
once	TRBJ1-2	TRBV6-5	TRBD1	TGTGCCAGCAGTTACCGCGGACAGGGGGTGGATGGCTACACCTTC	CASSYRGQGVDGYTF
few	TRBJ1-1	TRBV11-2	TRBD1	TGTGCCAGCAGCTTCGGGACAGGGTCTGCAGCTTTCTTT	CASSFGTGSAAFF
.	TRBJ2-1	TRBV5-5	TRBD2	TGTGCCAGCAGCGGGGTCCGTGCTAGCGGGAGGGACAATGAGCAGTTCTTC	CASSGVRASGRDNEQFF
.	TRBJ2-3	TRBV6-5	.	TGTGCCAGCAGCGAGCTGGGGCATACGCAGTATTTT	CASSELGHTQYF
.	TRBJ1-2	TRBV5-4	TRBD1	TGTGCCAGCAGCTCCGAATTACAGGGGGCGCGGGGCTACACCTTC	CASSSELQGARGYTF
.	TRBJ2-1	TRBV5-1	TRBD2	TGCGCCAGCAGCCGGGACTATGGGAATGAGCAGTTCTTC	CASSRDYGNEQFF
.	TRBJ2-5	TRBV10-3	TRBD2	TGTGCCATCAGTCCCGGGACTAGCCAAGAGACCCAGTACTTC	CAISPGTSQETQYF
.	TRBJ1-1	TRBV29-1	TRBD1	TGCAGCGTGCGGGACAGTTGGGCGGAAGCTTTCTTT	CSVRDSWAEAFF
.	TRBJ2-5	TRBV5-1	.	TGCGCCAGCAGTTTTGGACAGGGAGGGGAGACCCAGTACTTC	CASSFGQGGETQYF
.	TRBJ2-1	TRBV2	TRBD1	TGTGCCAGCAGTGTCCCGGGACAGGGAATCGATGAGCAGTTCTTC	CASSVPGQGIDEQFF
.	TRBJ1-1	TRBV11-3	.	TGTGCCAGCAGCTTGGAGGTGAGCACTGAAGCTTTCTTT	CASSLEVSTEAFF
.	TRBJ1-1	TRBV5-1	.	TGCGCCAGCAGCCCGCTAATTCAGAACACTGAAGCTTTCTTT	CASSPLIQNTEAFF
.	TRBJ1-5	TRBV6-2/TRBV6-3	TRBD1	TGTGCCAGCAGCCAAGGGGGCCGGCAGCCCCAGCATTTT	CASSQGGRQPQHF
few	TRBJ1-4	TRBV18	TRBD1	TGTGCCAGCTCGCCCGGGACAGGGGACGAAAAACTGTTTTTT	CASSPGTGDEKLFF